This TCR beta chain is from a study of blood T cell repertoires in COVID-19. Background on the study: Sites in the United States, Italy and Spain provided acute and convalescent COVID-19 samples. Sources were T cells, B-cell-depleted T cells, or PBMCs; the material itself was cDNA or gDNA.

Original data processing: It was from reference gene primer amplification that nucleated cell counts were estimated. Clones were sequenced by immunoSEQ multiplex PCR, and TCRdb holds only the in-frame ones, with some missing. Clone size and V and J calls were adopted from that table, with D and trimming inferred from the DNA. Seen here are roughly 220,000 clones, around 89% observed once, and the top ten hold around 3.2%. The CDR3 runs to 15 residues. Trimming removed 0 bases from V and 4 bases from J, with 12 bases in between. Per the germline V gene, CDR1 is SGHRS and CDR2 is YFSETQ. In assigning cohorts, the study relied on participant-reported clinical history.

Input material: PBMCs or T cells enriched from blood (not recorded which). This receptor was obtained from a woman aged 18-29 years in a cohort exposed to, infected with or recovered from COVID-19 (not recorded which). The chain couples TRBV5-1 to TRBJ2-3; TRBD2 might be the D (6 bases). The CDR3 region is CASSLGGWGADTQYF. In DNA form, the CDR3 reads TGCGCCAGCAGCTTGGGCGGCTGGGGGGCAGATACGCAGTATTTT. Drawing the rest from reference TRBV5-1 and TRBJ2-3, the complete variable domain is KAGVTQTPRYLIKTRGQQVTLSCSPISGHRSVSWYQQTPGQGLQFLFEYFSETQRNKGNFPGRFSGRQFSNSRSEMNVSTLELGDSALYLCASSLGGWGADTQYFGPGTRLTVL.